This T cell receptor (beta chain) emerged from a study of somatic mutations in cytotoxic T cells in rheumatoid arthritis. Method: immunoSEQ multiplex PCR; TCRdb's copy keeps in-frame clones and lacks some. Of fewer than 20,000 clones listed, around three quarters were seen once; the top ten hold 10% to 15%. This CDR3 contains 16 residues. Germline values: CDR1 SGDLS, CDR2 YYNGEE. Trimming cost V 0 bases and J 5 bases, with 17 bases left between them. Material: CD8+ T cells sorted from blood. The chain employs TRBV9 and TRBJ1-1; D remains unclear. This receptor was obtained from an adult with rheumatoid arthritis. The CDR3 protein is CASSVAPSGERTEAFF. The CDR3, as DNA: TGTGCCAGCAGCGTAGCCCCCTCCGGAGAAAGGACTGAAGCTTTCTTT.